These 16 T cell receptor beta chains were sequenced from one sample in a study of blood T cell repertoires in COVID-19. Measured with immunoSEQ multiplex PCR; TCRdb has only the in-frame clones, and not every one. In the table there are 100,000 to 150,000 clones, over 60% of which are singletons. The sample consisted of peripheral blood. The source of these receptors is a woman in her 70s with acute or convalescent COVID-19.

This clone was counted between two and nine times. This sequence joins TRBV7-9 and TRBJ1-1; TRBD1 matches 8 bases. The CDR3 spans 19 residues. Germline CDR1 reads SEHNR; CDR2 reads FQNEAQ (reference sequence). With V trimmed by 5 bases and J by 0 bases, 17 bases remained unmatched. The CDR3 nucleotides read TGTGCCAGCAGCCCCCTCGGGCAGGGGGCGAAAGGAATGAACACTGAAGCTTTCTTT. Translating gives CASSPLGQGAKGMNTEAFF.

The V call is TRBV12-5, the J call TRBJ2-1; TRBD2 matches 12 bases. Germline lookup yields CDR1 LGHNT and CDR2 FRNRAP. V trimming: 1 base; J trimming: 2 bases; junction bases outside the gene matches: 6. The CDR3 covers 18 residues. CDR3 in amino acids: CASGLGLAGVKAYNEQFF. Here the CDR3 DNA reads TGTGCTAGTGGTTTGGGACTAGCGGGAGTTAAGGCCTACAATGAGCAGTTCTTC.

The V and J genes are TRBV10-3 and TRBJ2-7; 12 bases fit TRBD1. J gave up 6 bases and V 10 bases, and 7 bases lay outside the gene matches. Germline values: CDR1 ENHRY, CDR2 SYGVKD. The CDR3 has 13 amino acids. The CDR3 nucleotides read TGTGCCAGCAAGGGACAGGGGGCTCTCGAGCAGTACTTC. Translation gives CASKGQGALEQYF.

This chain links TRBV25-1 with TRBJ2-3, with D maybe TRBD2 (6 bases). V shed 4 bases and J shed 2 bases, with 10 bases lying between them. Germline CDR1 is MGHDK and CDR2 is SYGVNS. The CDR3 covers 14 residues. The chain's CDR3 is CASSGGTYTDTQYF. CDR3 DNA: TGTGCCAGCAGTGGCGGGACTTACACAGATACGCAGTATTTT.

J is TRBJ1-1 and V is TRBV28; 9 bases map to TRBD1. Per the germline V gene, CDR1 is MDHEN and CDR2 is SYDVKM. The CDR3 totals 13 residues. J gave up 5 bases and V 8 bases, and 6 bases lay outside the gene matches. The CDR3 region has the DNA TGTGCCAGCCAGGACAGGGGAGGGACTGAAGCTTTCTTT. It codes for CASQDRGGTEAFF.

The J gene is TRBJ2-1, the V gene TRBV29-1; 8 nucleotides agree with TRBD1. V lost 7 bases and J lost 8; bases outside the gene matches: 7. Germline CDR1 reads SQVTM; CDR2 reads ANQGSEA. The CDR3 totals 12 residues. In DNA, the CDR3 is TGCAGCGACACAGGGGGTTCGGATGAGCAGTTCTTC. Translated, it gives CSDTGGSDEQFF.

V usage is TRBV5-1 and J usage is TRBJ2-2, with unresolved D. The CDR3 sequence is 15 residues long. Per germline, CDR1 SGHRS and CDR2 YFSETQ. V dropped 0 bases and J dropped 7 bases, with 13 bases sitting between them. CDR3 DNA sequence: TGCGCCAGCAGCTTGGGGCGGCAGCACTTCGGGGAGCTGTTTTTT. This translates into CASSLGRQHFGELFF.

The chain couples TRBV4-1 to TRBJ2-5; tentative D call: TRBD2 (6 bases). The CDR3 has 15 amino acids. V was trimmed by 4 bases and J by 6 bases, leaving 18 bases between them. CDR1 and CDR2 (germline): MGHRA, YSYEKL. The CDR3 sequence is CASSLQLDYGQTQYF. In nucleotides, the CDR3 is TGCGCCAGCAGCCTTCAACTGGACTACGGCCAGACCCAGTACTTC.

CDR3 nucleotides: TGTGCCAGTAGTACGGGACAGGGTATTCCCGGGGAGCTGTTTTTT. Protein sequence: CASSTGQGIPGELFF. This sequence joins TRBV10-3 and TRBJ2-2; TRBD1 matches 9 bases. Germline CDR1 and CDR2: ENHRY and SYGVKD. Trimming cost V 10 bases and J 6 bases; bases outside gene matches: 12. The CDR3 is 15 amino acids.

CDR3 sequence reads: CASSEAGTSGSNEQFF. CDR3 coding DNA: TGTGCCAGCAGTGAAGCCGGGACTAGCGGGAGCAATGAGCAGTTCTTC. The chain combines TRBV2 with TRBJ2-1; TRBD2 matches at 14 bases. J lost 6 bases, V lost 0 bases, and 1 base had no gene match. Germline-derived CDR1 and CDR2 are SNHLY and FYNNEI. This CDR3 contains 16 residues.

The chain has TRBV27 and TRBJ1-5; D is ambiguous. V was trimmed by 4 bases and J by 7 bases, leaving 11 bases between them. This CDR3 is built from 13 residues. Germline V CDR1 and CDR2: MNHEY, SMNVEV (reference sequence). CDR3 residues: CASSWSSGQPQHF. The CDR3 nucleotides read TGTGCCAGCAGTTGGAGTTCCGGGCAGCCCCAGCATTTT.

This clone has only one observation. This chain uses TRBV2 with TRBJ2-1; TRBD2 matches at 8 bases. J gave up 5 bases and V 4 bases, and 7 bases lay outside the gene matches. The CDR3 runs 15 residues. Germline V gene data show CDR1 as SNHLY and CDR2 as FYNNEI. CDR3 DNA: TGTGCCAGCAGTGTTGGAGCGGGAGACAACAATGAGCAGTTCTTC. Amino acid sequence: CASSVGAGDNNEQFF.

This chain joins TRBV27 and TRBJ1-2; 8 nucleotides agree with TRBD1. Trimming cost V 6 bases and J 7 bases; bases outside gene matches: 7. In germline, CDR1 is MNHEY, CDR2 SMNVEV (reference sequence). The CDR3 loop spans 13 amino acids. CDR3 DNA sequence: TGTGCCAGCAGCCAGACAGGGGTGTCTGGCTACACCTTC. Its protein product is CASSQTGVSGYTF.

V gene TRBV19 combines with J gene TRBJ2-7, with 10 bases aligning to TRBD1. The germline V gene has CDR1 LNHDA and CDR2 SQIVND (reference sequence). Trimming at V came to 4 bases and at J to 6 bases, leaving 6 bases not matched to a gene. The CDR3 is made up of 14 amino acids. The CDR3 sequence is CASSTGTGASEQYF. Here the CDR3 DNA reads TGTGCCAGTAGTACGGGGACAGGGGCGAGCGAGCAGTACTTC.

CDR3 region: CASSPDSQETQYF. The DNA for the CDR3 is TGTGCCAGCAGCCCGGACTCCCAAGAGACCCAGTACTTC. The V and J genes are TRBV7-9 and TRBJ2-5; D may be TRBD2 (5 bases). The V and J ends lost 5 bases and 1 base respectively, with 8 bases between them. This CDR3 is 13 amino acids long. The germline CDR1 and CDR2 sequences are SEHNR and FQNEAQ (reference sequence).

This CDR3 reads CAWRSGQGVNQPQHF. The CDR3 nucleotides read TGTGCCTGGAGATCCGGACAGGGAGTCAATCAGCCCCAGCATTTT. The chain couples TRBV30 to TRBJ1-5; 8 positions match TRBD1. The CDR3 is made up of 15 amino acids. Germline CDR1 reads GTSNPN; CDR2 reads SVGIG (reference sequence). The junction had 7 bases not matched to a gene; V was cut back by 3 bases and J by 3 bases.